This TCR beta chain appears in the sequencing data of a study of blood T cells in healthy people across ages. Findings of the study overall: Significant beta diversity loss was already apparent by age about 42, declining roughly linearly.

Germline V CDR1 and CDR2: SGHAT, FQNNGV. The germline V and J ends were trimmed by 1 base and 10 bases, with 10 bases remaining between them. This CDR3 contains 12 residues. In terms of origin and age, donors were healthy Caucasian individuals from Russia aged about 6 to 100. Sample-barcoded 5' priming and a J-beta primer mix drove a second PCR of roughly 6 to 12 cycles. A template-switch adaptor containing 12 random nucleotides labeled each cDNA molecule. One entry per CDR3 protein results from TCRdb running MiXCR on the 5' RACE reads. This table has over 1,500,000 distinct CDR3 sequences, 49% appearing once. As regards this clonotype: The antigen is undetermined.

This chain uses TRBV11-2 with TRBJ1-1; D might be TRBD1 (5 bases). This receptor was obtained from a middle-aged woman in good health. Sequenced sample: blood. CDR3 protein: CASSLGLGGAFF. Here the CDR3 DNA reads TGTGCCAGCAGCTTAGGGCTCGGGGGAGCTTTCTTT.